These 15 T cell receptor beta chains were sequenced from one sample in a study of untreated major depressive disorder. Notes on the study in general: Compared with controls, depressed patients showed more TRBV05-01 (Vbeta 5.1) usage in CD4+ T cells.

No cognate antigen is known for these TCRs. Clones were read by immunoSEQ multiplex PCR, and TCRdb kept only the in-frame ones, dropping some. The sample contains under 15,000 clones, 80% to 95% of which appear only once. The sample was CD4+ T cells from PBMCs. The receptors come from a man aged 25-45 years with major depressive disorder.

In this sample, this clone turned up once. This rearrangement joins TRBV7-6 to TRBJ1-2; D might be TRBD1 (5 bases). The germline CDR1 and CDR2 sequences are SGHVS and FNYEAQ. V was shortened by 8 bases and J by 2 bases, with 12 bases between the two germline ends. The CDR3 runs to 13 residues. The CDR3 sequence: CASSAGQNYGYTF. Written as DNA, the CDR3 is TGTGCCAGCTCAGCGGGGCAGAACTATGGCTACACCTTC. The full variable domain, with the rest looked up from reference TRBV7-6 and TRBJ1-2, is GAGVSQSPRYKVTKRGQDVALRCDPISGHVSLYWYRQALGQGPEFLTYFNYEAQQDKSGLPNDRFSAERPEGSISTLTIQRTEQRDSAMYRCASSAGQNYGYTFGSGTRLTVV.

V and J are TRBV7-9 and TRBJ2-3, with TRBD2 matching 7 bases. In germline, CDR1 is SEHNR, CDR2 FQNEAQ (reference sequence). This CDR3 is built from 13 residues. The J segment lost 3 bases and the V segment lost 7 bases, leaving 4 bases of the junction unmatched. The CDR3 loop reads CASMWGGTDTQYF. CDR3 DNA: TGTGCCAGCATGTGGGGGGGAACAGATACGCAGTATTTT.

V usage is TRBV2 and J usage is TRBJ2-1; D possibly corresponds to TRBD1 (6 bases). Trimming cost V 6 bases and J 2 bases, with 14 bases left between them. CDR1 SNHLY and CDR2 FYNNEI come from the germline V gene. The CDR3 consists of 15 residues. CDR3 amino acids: CASSPLQGAYNEQFF. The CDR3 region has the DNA TGTGCCAGCAGCCCTTTACAGGGAGCCTACAATGAGCAGTTCTTC.

The CDR3 here is CASQDRGYIQYF. CDR3 DNA sequence: TGTGCCAGCCAAGACAGGGGCTACATTCAGTACTTC. V and J are TRBV28 and TRBJ2-4, with 8 bases aligning to TRBD1. From germline, CDR1 is MDHEN and CDR2 SYDVKM. The V and J ends lost 8 bases and 8 bases, in that order; junction bases with no gene match: 5. The CDR3 consists of 12 residues.

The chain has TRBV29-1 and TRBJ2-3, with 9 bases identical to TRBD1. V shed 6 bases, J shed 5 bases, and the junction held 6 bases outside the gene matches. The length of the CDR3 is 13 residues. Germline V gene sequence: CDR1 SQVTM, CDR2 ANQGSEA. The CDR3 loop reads CSVHRGPGDTQYF. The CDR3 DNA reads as TGCAGCGTCCACAGGGGGCCGGGAGATACGCAGTATTTT.

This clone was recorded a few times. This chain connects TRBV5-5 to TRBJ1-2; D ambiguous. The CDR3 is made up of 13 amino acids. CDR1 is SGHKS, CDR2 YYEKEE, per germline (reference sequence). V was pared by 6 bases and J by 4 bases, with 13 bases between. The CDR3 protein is CASTNPPAYGYTF. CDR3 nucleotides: TGTGCCAGCACCAACCCGCCGGCCTATGGCTACACCTTC.

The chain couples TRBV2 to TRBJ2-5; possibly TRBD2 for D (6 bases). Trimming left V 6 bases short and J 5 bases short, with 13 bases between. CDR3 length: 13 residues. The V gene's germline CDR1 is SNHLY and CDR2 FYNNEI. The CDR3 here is CASSLGLGETQYF. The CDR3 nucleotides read TGTGCCAGCAGCTTGGGACTCGGGGAGACCCAGTACTTC. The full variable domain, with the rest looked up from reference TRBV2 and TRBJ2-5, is EPEVTQTPSHQVTQMGQEVILRCVPISNHLYFYWYRQILGQKVEFLVSFYNNEISEKSEIFDDQFSVERPDGSNFTLKIRSTKLEDSAMYFCASSLGLGETQYFGPGTRLLVL.

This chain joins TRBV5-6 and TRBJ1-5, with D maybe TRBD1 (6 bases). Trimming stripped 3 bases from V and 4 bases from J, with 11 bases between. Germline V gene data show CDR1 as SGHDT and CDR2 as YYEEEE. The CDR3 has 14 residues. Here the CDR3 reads CASSSYRVNQPQHF. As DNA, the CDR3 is TGTGCCAGCAGCTCCTACAGGGTTAATCAGCCCCAGCATTTT.

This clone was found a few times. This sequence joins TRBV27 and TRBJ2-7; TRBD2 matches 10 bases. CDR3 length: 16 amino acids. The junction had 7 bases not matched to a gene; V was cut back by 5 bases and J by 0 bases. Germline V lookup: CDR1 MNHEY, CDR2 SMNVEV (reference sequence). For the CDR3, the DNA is TGTGCCAGCAGTGGCCTGGGACTAGCGACCTCCTACGAGCAGTACTTC. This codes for CASSGLGLATSYEQYF.

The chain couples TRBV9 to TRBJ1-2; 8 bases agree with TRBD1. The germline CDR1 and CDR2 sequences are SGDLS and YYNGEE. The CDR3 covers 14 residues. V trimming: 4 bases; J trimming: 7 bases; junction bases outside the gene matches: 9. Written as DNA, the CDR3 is TGTGCCAGCAGCAGCGACAGGGGAAGGCGTGGCTACACCTTC. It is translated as CASSSDRGRRGYTF.

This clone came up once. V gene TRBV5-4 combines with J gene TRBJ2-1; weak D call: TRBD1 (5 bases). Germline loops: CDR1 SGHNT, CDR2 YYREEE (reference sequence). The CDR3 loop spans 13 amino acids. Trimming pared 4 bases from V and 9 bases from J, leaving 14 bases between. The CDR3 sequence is CASSTRVGAEQFF. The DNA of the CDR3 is TGTGCCAGCAGCACCAGGGTAGGGGCTGAGCAGTTCTTC.

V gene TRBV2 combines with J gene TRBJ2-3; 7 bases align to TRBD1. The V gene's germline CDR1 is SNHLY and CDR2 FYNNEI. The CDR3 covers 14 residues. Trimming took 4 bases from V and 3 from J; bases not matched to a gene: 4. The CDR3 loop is CASSGTGPTDTQYF. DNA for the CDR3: TGTGCCAGCAGTGGGACAGGTCCTACAGATACGCAGTATTTT.

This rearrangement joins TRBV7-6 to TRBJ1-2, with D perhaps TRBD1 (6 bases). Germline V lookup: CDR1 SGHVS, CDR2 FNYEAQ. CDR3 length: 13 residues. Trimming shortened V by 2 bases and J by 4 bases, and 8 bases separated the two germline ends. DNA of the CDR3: TGTGCCAGCAGCTTACAAGGGGGCTATGGCTACACCTTC. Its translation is CASSLQGGYGYTF.

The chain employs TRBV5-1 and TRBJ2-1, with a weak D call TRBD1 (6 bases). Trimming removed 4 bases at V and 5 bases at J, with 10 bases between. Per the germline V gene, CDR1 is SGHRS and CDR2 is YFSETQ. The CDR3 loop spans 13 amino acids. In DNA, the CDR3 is TGCGCCAGCAGCAGAGGACAGAACAATGAGCAGTTCTTC. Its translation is CASSRGQNNEQFF.

In DNA form, the CDR3 reads TGTGCCAGCAGCTGGACAGGGGAGAATGAAAAACTGTTTTTT. It yields the protein CASSWTGENEKLFF. The V call is TRBV7-8, the J call TRBJ1-4, with 9 bases that match TRBD1. Germline assignment: CDR1 SGHVS and CDR2 FQNEAQ. The CDR3 totals 14 residues. Losses at the gene ends were 4 bases for V and 5 bases for J; bases not matched to a gene: 2.